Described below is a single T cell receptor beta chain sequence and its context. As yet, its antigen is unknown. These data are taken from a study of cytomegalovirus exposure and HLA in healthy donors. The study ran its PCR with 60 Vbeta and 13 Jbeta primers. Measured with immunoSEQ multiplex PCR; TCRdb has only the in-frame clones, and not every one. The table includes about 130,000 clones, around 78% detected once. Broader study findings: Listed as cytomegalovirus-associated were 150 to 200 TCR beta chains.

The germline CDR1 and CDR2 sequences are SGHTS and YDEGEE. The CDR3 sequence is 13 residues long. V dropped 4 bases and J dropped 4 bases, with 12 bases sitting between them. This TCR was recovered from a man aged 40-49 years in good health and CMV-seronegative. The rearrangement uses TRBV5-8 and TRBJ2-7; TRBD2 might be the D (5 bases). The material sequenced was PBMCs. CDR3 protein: CASSQPGRYEQYF. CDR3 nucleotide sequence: TGTGCCAGCAGCCAGCCTGGGAGATACGAGCAGTACTTC.